This T cell receptor beta chain was sequenced for a study of graft-versus-host responses after intestinal transplantation. In the study overall: Anti-thymocyte globulin induction, then tacrolimus and steroids for about three years, went to all recipients. Study results and caveats: Circulating GvH clones peaking coincided with falling HvG clones soon after transplant.

Trimming removed 5 bases from V and 0 bases from J, with 14 bases in between. Germline assignment: CDR1 MDHEN and CDR2 SYDVKM. The CDR3 contains 15 residues. A remark on this clone: Its target is unknown.

Clones were read by immunoSEQ multiplex PCR, and TCRdb kept only the in-frame ones, dropping some. The sample has 90,000 to 130,000 clones, 85% to 95% seen once. The clonotype comes from a human donor who was the organ donor for an intestinal transplant. This material consisted of unstimulated CD8+ T cells sorted from spleen or lymph node cells, taken before transplant. The chain recombines TRBV28 with TRBJ2-7; D might be TRBD1 or TRBD2, each matching 5 bases. CDR3 DNA: TGTGCCAGCAGTGTGGGCTCGGGGCACTCCTACGAGCAGTACTTC. This encodes CASSVGSGHSYEQYF.